The 23 T cell receptor beta chains given below trace back to one sample, sequenced in a study of blood T cell repertoires in COVID-19. Sequencing was performed with immunoSEQ multiplex PCR; in TCRdb, only in-frame clones are kept and a portion is missing. This sample has about 120,000 clones, with roughly four fifths found just once. The sequenced material came from peripheral blood. The receptors were sampled from a human donor in a cohort sampled during active COVID-19.

V and J are TRBV4-3 and TRBJ2-6; TRBD2 matches 9 bases. Losses at the gene ends were 1 base for V and 0 bases for J; bases not matched to a gene: 7. Looked up from germline, CDR1 is LGHNA and CDR2 is YSLEER. This CDR3 is built from 19 residues. The CDR3 is CASSQAGTSSSSGANVLTF. The CDR3 bases are TGCGCCAGCAGCCAAGCGGGGACTAGCTCAAGCTCTGGGGCCAACGTCCTGACTTTC.

The chain is built from TRBV29-1 and TRBJ2-1, with D tentatively TRBD2 (6 bases). The germline V gene has CDR1 SQVTM and CDR2 ANQGSEA. V was cut by 7 bases and J by 9 bases, with 19 bases left in between. CDR3 length equals 13 residues. The CDR3 region is CSGGTARRGEQFF. The CDR3 region has the DNA TGCAGCGGAGGGACCGCTCGGCGGGGTGAGCAGTTCTTC.

V is TRBV6-2 or TRBV6-3 and J is TRBJ1-3, with 8 bases identical to TRBD1. CDR3 size: 15 residues. V shed 6 bases, J shed 3 bases, and the junction held 7 bases outside the gene matches. The V gene's germline CDR1 is MNHEY and CDR2 SVGEGT. The CDR3 DNA reads TGTGCCAGCAGCACCAGGACAGGGAATGGAAACACCATATATTTT. This gives the protein CASSTRTGNGNTIYF.

V is TRBV6-2 or TRBV6-3 and J is TRBJ1-1, with D possibly matching TRBD1 (6 bases). The germline V and J ends were trimmed by 6 bases and 11 bases, with 25 bases remaining between them. This CDR3 is built from 15 residues. CDR1 MNHEY and CDR2 SVGEGT come from the germline V gene. CDR3 nucleotide sequence: TGTGCCAGCAGCCTTACGTGGGGGACAACGTTGGCGGCTTTCTTT. Encoded protein: CASSLTWGTTLAAFF.

This clone came up a few times. The chain uses TRBV12-3 or TRBV12-4 and TRBJ2-1, with D possibly being TRBD2 (6 bases). This CDR3 contains 13 residues. V was clipped by 5 bases and J by 13 bases, with 18 bases between them. The CDR3 loop reads CASSGGERLKQFF. Here the CDR3 DNA reads TGTGCCAGCAGTGGCGGGGAGCGCCTTAAACAGTTCTTC.

The chain recombines TRBV10-2 with TRBJ1-1; the D gene is possibly TRBD1 (5 bases). The V end lost 4 bases, the J end lost 4 bases, and 19 bases lay between the germline ends. This CDR3 is built from 16 residues. Germline CDR1 reads WSHSY; CDR2 reads SAAADI. CDR3: CASSVQLRVVGTEAFF. CDR3 bases: TGCGCCAGCAGTGTCCAACTCAGGGTTGTCGGCACTGAAGCTTTCTTT.

This clone was found once. The V gene is TRBV10-3, the J gene TRBJ2-3; TRBD2 is a possible D gene (6 bases). CDR1 and CDR2 from the germline V gene are ENHRY and SYGVKD. The CDR3 sequence is 14 residues long. Trimming pared 7 bases from V and 6 bases from J, leaving 17 bases between. CDR3 loop: CAIKRTTAEDTQYF. Here the CDR3 DNA reads TGTGCCATCAAGAGGACTACTGCTGAGGATACGCAGTATTTT.

V and J are TRBV4-1 and TRBJ1-2; D is uncertain. Germline lookup yields CDR1 MGHRA and CDR2 YSYEKL. This CDR3 region has 15 residues. The V gene lost 5 bases and the J gene lost 3 bases, with 16 bases spanning the gap. CDR3 amino acids: CASSTQADIYYGYTF. DNA of the CDR3: TGCGCCAGCAGCACCCAAGCCGACATTTACTATGGCTACACCTTC.

The chain has TRBV18 and TRBJ1-1, with D possibly being TRBD1 (5 bases). CDR1 and CDR2 (germline): KGHSH, LQKENI. V was cut by 3 bases and J by 1 base, with 15 bases left in between. This CDR3 has 16 amino acids. In DNA, the CDR3 is TGTGCCAGCTCACCTTCAACAGGTAGGGGGAACACTGAAGCTTTCTTT. Amino acids: CASSPSTGRGNTEAFF.

The chain is built from TRBV15 and TRBJ1-2; 8 bases map to TRBD1. Germline V gene lookup returns CDR1 LNHNV and CDR2 YYDKDF (reference sequence). The CDR3 spans 16 residues. V lost 3 bases, J lost 1 base, and 7 bases stayed unmatched. Here the CDR3 DNA reads TGTGCCACCAGCAGCTTAGGCAGGGGGCATAACTATGGCTACACCTTC. Translated, it gives CATSSLGRGHNYGYTF.

The rearrangement links TRBV7-2 to TRBJ2-7, with a weak D call TRBD1 (5 bases). CDR3 length: 16 residues. In germline, CDR1 is SGHTA, CDR2 FQGNSA. The V end was cut by 4 bases, the J end by 7 bases, with 23 bases between. DNA for the CDR3: TGTGCCAGCAGCTCCTCTATCACACGAAACCCAGGGGAGCAGTACTTC. Amino acids: CASSSSITRNPGEQYF.

The chain is built from TRBV7-6 and TRBJ1-5; perhaps TRBD1 as D (5 bases). The ends were cut back, 1 base at V and 3 bases at J, with 13 bases in the middle. The CDR3 totals 16 residues. CDR1 SGHVS and CDR2 FNYEAQ come from the germline V gene. CDR3 coding DNA: TGTGCCAGCAGCTTAGGTTCGGCAGGGAACAATCAGCCCCAGCATTTT. Amino acid sequence: CASSLGSAGNNQPQHF. The variable domain in full, completed from reference TRBV7-6 and TRBJ1-5, reads GAGVSQSPRYKVTKRGQDVALRCDPISGHVSLYWYRQALGQGPEFLTYFNYEAQQDKSGLPNDRFSAERPEGSISTLTIQRTEQRDSAMYRCASSLGSAGNNQPQHFGDGTRLSIL.

The genes are TRBV2 and TRBJ1-2; tentative D call: TRBD1 (6 bases). This CDR3 spans 15 amino acids. Trimming stripped 6 bases from V and 6 bases from J, with 20 bases between. The germline gives CDR1 SNHLY, CDR2 FYNNEI. The CDR3 DNA sequence: TGTGCCAGCAGACATTCAAGGGGGTCCCTGGATGGCTACACCTTC. This codes for CASRHSRGSLDGYTF.

This chain uses TRBV7-2 with TRBJ2-7, with D perhaps TRBD1 (6 bases). From germline, CDR1 is SGHTA and CDR2 FQGNSA. The CDR3 sequence is 14 residues long. V shed 4 bases and J shed 4 bases, with 14 bases lying between them. CDR3 sequence (DNA): TGTGCCAGCAGCTCAGGACAGCAACGATACGAGCAGTACTTC. This codes for CASSSGQQRYEQYF.

The V and J genes are TRBV7-2 and TRBJ2-7; the D gene is possibly TRBD1 (7 bases). V shed 0 bases and J shed 3 bases, with 15 bases lying between them. The germline V gene has CDR1 SGHTA and CDR2 FQGNSA. There are 16 residues in the CDR3. CDR3 nucleotide sequence: TGTACCAGCAGCTTAGCCGGGGGCAGGGGGAACTACGAGCAGTACTTC. Encoded protein: CTSSLAGGRGNYEQYF.

The rearrangement joins TRBV19 to TRBJ2-1; D is unresolved. The germline V and J ends were trimmed by 0 bases and 7 bases, with 7 bases remaining between them. Germline CDR1 LNHDA, CDR2 SQIVND (reference sequence). The CDR3 is 13 residues long. CDR3 protein: CASSIDSGNEQFF. The CDR3, as DNA: TGTGCCAGTAGTATAGATTCGGGTAATGAGCAGTTCTTC.

The chain joins TRBV6-5 to TRBJ2-1; weak D call: TRBD2 (6 bases). The V gene's germline CDR1 is MNHEY and CDR2 SVGAGI. The CDR3 has 15 amino acids. Trimming took 7 bases from V and 0 from J, leaving 13 bases between them. In DNA, the CDR3 is TGTGCCAGCACCGCGGGGCCTCGCTCCTACAATGAGCAGTTCTTC. Amino acids: CASTAGPRSYNEQFF.

The chain carries TRBV7-9 and TRBJ2-1, with 10 bases that match TRBD2. Germline CDR1 reads SEHNR; CDR2 reads FQNEAQ (reference sequence). This CDR3 is built from 13 residues. V dropped 4 bases and J dropped 10; count of bases not matched to a gene: 4. CDR3 protein: CASSSSGGGEQFF. As DNA, the CDR3 is TGTGCCAGCAGCTCCAGCGGGGGGGGAGAGCAGTTCTTC.

This chain joins TRBV15 and TRBJ2-7; TRBD1 aligns across 11 bases. Per germline, CDR1 LNHNV and CDR2 YYDKDF (reference sequence). The CDR3 is 14 amino acids. V lost 3 bases and J lost 7; bases outside the gene matches: 5. The CDR3 coding sequence is TGTGCCACCAGCAGGGCCGGGACAGGGGGAGAGCAGTACTTC. This gives the protein CATSRAGTGGEQYF.

This clone was counted a single time. The gene calls are TRBV7-9 and TRBJ1-1; D not resolved. V was clipped by 6 bases and J by 4 bases, with 12 bases between them. Looked up from germline, CDR1 is SEHNR and CDR2 is FQNEAQ (reference sequence). This CDR3 has 13 residues. In DNA, the CDR3 is TGTGCCAGCAGTCTTGACATCGCCACTGAAGCTTTCTTT. The encoded protein is CASSLDIATEAFF.

DNA for the CDR3: TGTGCCAGCAGCCAGGGGGTAGGGGACAGAAACATTCAGTACTTC. Residues: CASSQGVGDRNIQYF. The chain couples TRBV7-6 to TRBJ2-4; TRBD1 aligns across 7 bases. Germline CDR1 SGHVS, CDR2 FNYEAQ. There are 15 residues in the CDR3. V gave up 5 bases and J gave up 6 bases; unmatched junction bases: 10.

In the case of this clone: Other DNA sequences in this specimen translate into the identical CDR3. V gene TRBV6-5 combines with J gene TRBJ1-2; 11 bases fit TRBD1. CDR1 is MNHEY, CDR2 SVGAGI, per germline. Trimming cost V 0 bases and J 4 bases; bases outside gene matches: 4. This CDR3 has 16 amino acids. This CDR3 reads CASSYSRTGGGYGYTF. Here the CDR3 DNA reads TGTGCCAGCAGTTACTCTCGGACAGGGGGCGGCTATGGCTACACCTTC.

The rearrangement joins TRBV28 to TRBJ2-7, with unresolved D. The V gene lost 6 bases and the J gene lost 2 bases, with 20 bases spanning the gap. The CDR3 has 16 amino acids. CDR1 is MDHEN, CDR2 SYDVKM, per germline. CDR3 amino acids: CASSDGTGRGAYEQYF. The CDR3 nucleotides read TGTGCCAGCAGCGACGGTACGGGTCGAGGAGCCTACGAGCAGTACTTC.